The rows below give T cell receptor beta chains drawn from one sample of a study of blood T cell repertoires in COVID-19. The method was immunoSEQ multiplex PCR; TCRdb's version includes in-frame clones alone and lacks a portion of them. The sample records a few hundred thousand clones, approximately 78% being singletons. Sequenced: peripheral blood. The source is a young woman with acute or convalescent COVID-19. Both conserved end residues are part of each CDR3. The order of the fields is clone size, D gene, V gene, J gene, CDR3 length, CDR3 DNA, CDR3 protein. D genes are given only for firm matches. The listing skips clone size in some rows; elsewhere it reads once, few, many or a size class.

clone_size: -
d_call: -
v_call: TRBV6-1
j_call: TRBJ2-7
cdr3_length: 15
cdr3_nt: TGTGCCAGCAGTGATTTCTTTACAGCCTCCTACGAGCAGTACTTC
cdr3_aa: CASSDFFTASYEQYF

clone_size: -
d_call: TRBD2
v_call: TRBV18
j_call: TRBJ2-7
cdr3_length: 14
cdr3_nt: TGTGCCAGCTCACCAGCTAGCGGGAGGTACGAGCAGTACTTC
cdr3_aa: CASSPASGRYEQYF

clone_size: -
d_call: TRBD1
v_call: TRBV3-1/TRBV3-2
j_call: TRBJ1-2
cdr3_length: 16
cdr3_nt: TGTGCCAGCAGCCCTTCGACAGGGGGCGAATCTTATGGCTACACCTTC
cdr3_aa: CASSPSTGGESYGYTF

clone_size: -
d_call: TRBD1
v_call: TRBV25-1
j_call: TRBJ1-6
cdr3_length: 15
cdr3_nt: TGTGCCAGCAGTGAACCGGGACAGAGGAATTCACCCCTCCACTTT
cdr3_aa: CASSEPGQRNSPLHF

clone_size: -
d_call: TRBD1
v_call: TRBV10-1
j_call: TRBJ1-4
cdr3_length: 16
cdr3_nt: TGCGCCAGCAGTGACCCAGGGGGCGCAGTGAGTGAAAAACTGTTTTTT
cdr3_aa: CASSDPGGAVSEKLFF

clone_size: -
d_call: -
v_call: TRBV7-2
j_call: TRBJ1-6
cdr3_length: 12
cdr3_nt: TGTGCCAGCAGCTTTAGTAATTCACCCCTCCACTTT
cdr3_aa: CASSFSNSPLHF

clone_size: -
d_call: -
v_call: TRBV11-2
j_call: TRBJ1-1
cdr3_length: 15
cdr3_nt: TGTGCCAGCAGCTTAGTGACGGAGTACGGCACTGAAGCTTTCTTT
cdr3_aa: CASSLVTEYGTEAFF

clone_size: -
d_call: TRBD1
v_call: TRBV7-2
j_call: TRBJ2-7
cdr3_length: 15
cdr3_nt: TGTGCCAGCAGCGACGTCGGGACAGCACCTTACGAGCAGTACTTC
cdr3_aa: CASSDVGTAPYEQYF

clone_size: -
d_call: -
v_call: TRBV28
j_call: TRBJ2-6
cdr3_length: 16
cdr3_nt: TGTGCCAGCTCGGGACTCACGACCTCTGGGGCCAACGTCCTGACTTTC
cdr3_aa: CASSGLTTSGANVLTF

clone_size: -
d_call: TRBD1
v_call: TRBV11-2
j_call: TRBJ2-7
cdr3_length: 14
cdr3_nt: TGTGCCAGCAGCTGGACAGGGGGCGGTGGGGAGCAGTACTTC
cdr3_aa: CASSWTGGGGEQYF

clone_size: -
d_call: -
v_call: TRBV6-2/TRBV6-3
j_call: TRBJ1-2
cdr3_length: 13
cdr3_nt: TGTGCCAGCAGTTACGGGCAGGGATGGGGCTACACCTTC
cdr3_aa: CASSYGQGWGYTF

clone_size: -
d_call: TRBD1
v_call: TRBV28
j_call: TRBJ1-1
cdr3_length: 14
cdr3_nt: TGTGCCAGCAGTCCGGGACAGAGGAACACTGAAGCTTTCTTT
cdr3_aa: CASSPGQRNTEAFF

clone_size: -
d_call: TRBD1
v_call: TRBV28
j_call: TRBJ1-6
cdr3_length: 16
cdr3_nt: TGTGCCAGCAGTTTAATATCCGGGACAGGGACCTCACCCCTCCACTTT
cdr3_aa: CASSLISGTGTSPLHF

clone_size: -
d_call: TRBD1
v_call: TRBV5-6
j_call: TRBJ1-6
cdr3_length: 15
cdr3_nt: TGTGCCAGCAGCTGGGGGACAGTCAATAATTCACCCCTCCACTTT
cdr3_aa: CASSWGTVNNSPLHF

clone_size: -
d_call: -
v_call: TRBV10-2
j_call: TRBJ1-1
cdr3_length: 12
cdr3_nt: TGCGCCAGCAGGGACATGAACACTGAAGCTTTCTTT
cdr3_aa: CASRDMNTEAFF

clone_size: -
d_call: -
v_call: TRBV28
j_call: TRBJ2-1
cdr3_length: 13
cdr3_nt: TGTGCCAGCAGCCCTGCCACATACAATGAGCAGTTCTTC
cdr3_aa: CASSPATYNEQFF

clone_size: -
d_call: TRBD1
v_call: TRBV5-1
j_call: TRBJ2-1
cdr3_length: 15
cdr3_nt: TGCGCCAGCAGCTTGGCGGGACAGGGTTACCATGAGCAGTTCTTC
cdr3_aa: CASSLAGQGYHEQFF

clone_size: -
d_call: TRBD2
v_call: TRBV6-5
j_call: TRBJ2-7
cdr3_length: 12
cdr3_nt: TGTGCCAGCCGGGAGGGGATCAGCGAGCAGTACTTC
cdr3_aa: CASREGISEQYF

clone_size: -
d_call: -
v_call: TRBV29-1
j_call: TRBJ2-6
cdr3_length: 15
cdr3_nt: TGCAGCGTCGAGGGAGGACGCTCAGGGGCCAACGTCCTGACTTTC
cdr3_aa: CSVEGGRSGANVLTF

clone_size: -
d_call: TRBD2
v_call: TRBV4-3
j_call: TRBJ2-7
cdr3_length: 16
cdr3_nt: TGCGCCAGCAGCCAAGTATGGCGGGAGGGCCGGGACGAGCAGTACTTC
cdr3_aa: CASSQVWREGRDEQYF

clone_size: -
d_call: -
v_call: TRBV18
j_call: TRBJ1-5
cdr3_length: 14
cdr3_nt: TGTGCCAGCTCAGCGGACGGGAGAAATCAGCCCCAGCATTTT
cdr3_aa: CASSADGRNQPQHF

clone_size: once
d_call: TRBD1
v_call: TRBV19
j_call: TRBJ1-5
cdr3_length: 16
cdr3_nt: TGTGCCAGTAGCCCGGGACAGGGTTGGGGCAATCAGCCCCAGCATTTT
cdr3_aa: CASSPGQGWGNQPQHF

clone_size: -
d_call: TRBD1
v_call: TRBV7-3
j_call: TRBJ2-1
cdr3_length: 16
cdr3_nt: TGTGCCAGCAGCCGAGCGCCGGGACAGGGGGCGAATGAGCAGTTCTTC
cdr3_aa: CASSRAPGQGANEQFF

clone_size: once
d_call: -
v_call: TRBV7-3
j_call: TRBJ2-1
cdr3_length: 14
cdr3_nt: TGTGCCAGCAGCCTGACTAGTAGGGCGAATGAGCAGTTCTTC
cdr3_aa: CASSLTSRANEQFF

clone_size: -
d_call: TRBD1
v_call: TRBV30
j_call: TRBJ2-7
cdr3_length: 16
cdr3_nt: TGTGCCTGGAGTGTGACACGGACAGGGTCAGCAGGCGAGCAGTACTTC
cdr3_aa: CAWSVTRTGSAGEQYF

clone_size: -
d_call: -
v_call: TRBV5-1
j_call: TRBJ2-2
cdr3_length: 15
cdr3_nt: TGCGCCAGCAGCTTGGCCTCAGTAATCACCGGGGAGCTGTTTTTT
cdr3_aa: CASSLASVITGELFF

clone_size: -
d_call: TRBD2
v_call: TRBV7-3
j_call: TRBJ2-3
cdr3_length: 16
cdr3_nt: TGTGCCAGCAGCGCGTATAGCGGGGGAAACACAGATACGCAGTATTTT
cdr3_aa: CASSAYSGGNTDTQYF

clone_size: few
d_call: TRBD1
v_call: TRBV19
j_call: TRBJ1-2
cdr3_length: 14
cdr3_nt: TGTGCCAGTAGTGGACGACAGGGCCCCTATGGCTACACCTTC
cdr3_aa: CASSGRQGPYGYTF